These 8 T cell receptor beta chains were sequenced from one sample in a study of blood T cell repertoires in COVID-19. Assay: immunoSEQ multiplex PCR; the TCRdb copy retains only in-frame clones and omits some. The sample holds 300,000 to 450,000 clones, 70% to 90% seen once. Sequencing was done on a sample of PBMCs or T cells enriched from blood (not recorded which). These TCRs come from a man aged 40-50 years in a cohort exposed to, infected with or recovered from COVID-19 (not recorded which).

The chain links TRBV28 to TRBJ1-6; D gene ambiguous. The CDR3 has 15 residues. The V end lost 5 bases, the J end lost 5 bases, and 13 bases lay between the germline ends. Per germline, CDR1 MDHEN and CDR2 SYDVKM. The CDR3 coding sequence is TGTGCCAGCAGTCACGGGATCTTAAATAATTCACCCCTCCACTTT. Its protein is CASSHGILNNSPLHF.

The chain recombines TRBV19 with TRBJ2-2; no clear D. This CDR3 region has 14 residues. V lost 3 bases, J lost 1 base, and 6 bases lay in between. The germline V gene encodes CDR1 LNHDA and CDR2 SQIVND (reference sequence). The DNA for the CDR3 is TGTGCCAGTAGTATTAACTTGAACACCGGGGAGCTGTTTTTT. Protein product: CASSINLNTGELFF.

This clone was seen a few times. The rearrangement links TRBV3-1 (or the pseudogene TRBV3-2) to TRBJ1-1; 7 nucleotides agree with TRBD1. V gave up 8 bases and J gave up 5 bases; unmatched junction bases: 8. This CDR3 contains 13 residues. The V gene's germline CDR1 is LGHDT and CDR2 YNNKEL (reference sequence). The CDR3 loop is CASYKGAGTEAFF. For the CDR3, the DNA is TGTGCCAGCTACAAGGGGGCTGGGACTGAAGCTTTCTTT.

The CDR3 DNA follows: TGTGCCAGCAGTCCCAGACAGGGGTTTAATGAAAAACTGTTTTTT. Translated: CASSPRQGFNEKLFF. The V and J genes are TRBV27 and TRBJ1-4; 8 bases line up with TRBD1. CDR3 length equals 15 residues. Trimming cost V 5 bases and J 4 bases; bases outside gene matches: 6. Germline CDR1 reads MNHEY; CDR2 reads SMNVEV (reference sequence).

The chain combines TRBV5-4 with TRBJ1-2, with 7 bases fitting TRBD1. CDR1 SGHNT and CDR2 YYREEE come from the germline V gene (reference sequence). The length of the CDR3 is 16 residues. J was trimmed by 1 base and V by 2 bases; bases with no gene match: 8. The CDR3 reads CASSLSPTGNNYGYTF. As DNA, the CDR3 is TGTGCCAGCAGCTTATCCCCGACAGGGAATAACTATGGCTACACCTTC.

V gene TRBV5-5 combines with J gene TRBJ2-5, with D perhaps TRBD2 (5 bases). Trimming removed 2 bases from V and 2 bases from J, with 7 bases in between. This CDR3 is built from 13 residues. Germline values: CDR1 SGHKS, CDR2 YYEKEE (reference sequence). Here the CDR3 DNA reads TGTGCCAGCAGCTTACTAGAGCAAGAGACCCAGTACTTC. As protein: CASSLLEQETQYF.

In DNA, the CDR3 is TGTGCCATCAGTGAAAGCGGGGTGGGGCGAGGGGGCACAGATACGCAGTATTTT. Protein: CAISESGVGRGGTDTQYF. The gene calls are TRBV10-3 and TRBJ2-3; 7 nucleotides match TRBD2. The CDR3 contains 18 residues. Germline-derived CDR1 and CDR2 are ENHRY and SYGVKD. The V gene end was trimmed by 3 bases and the J gene end by 1 base; junction bases not matched to a gene: 13.

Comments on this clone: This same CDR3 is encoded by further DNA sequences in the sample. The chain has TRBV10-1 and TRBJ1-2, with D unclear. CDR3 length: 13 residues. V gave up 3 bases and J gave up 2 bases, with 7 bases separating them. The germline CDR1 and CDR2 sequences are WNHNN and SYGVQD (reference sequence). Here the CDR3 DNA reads TGCGCCAGCAGTGAATCAGGAAACTATGGCTACACCTTC. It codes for CASSESGNYGYTF.